One and the same sample provided the 16 T cell receptor beta chains below, sequenced in a study of shared clonotypes between healthy human individuals. Libraries were prepared by immunoSEQ multiplex PCR; TCRdb keeps only in-frame clonotypes and omits some of them. Of more than 2 million clones in the sample, 90% to 97% are singletons; the top ten hold 0.1% to 0.15%. The specimen sequenced was naive CD4+ T cells sorted from blood. This sample's subset: CD45RA+ positively selected. The source is a man younger than 30 in good health.

The chain links TRBV27 to TRBJ2-3; the D is unclear. V gave up 6 bases and J gave up 2 bases, with 9 bases separating them. The CDR3 spans 13 residues. Germline assignment: CDR1 MNHEY and CDR2 SMNVEV (reference sequence). The CDR3 protein is CASRTILTDTQYF. The CDR3 DNA follows: TGTGCCAGCAGGACAATCCTCACAGATACGCAGTATTTT.

The V and J genes are TRBV7-8 and TRBJ2-5; TRBD1 aligns across 9 bases. Germline V gives CDR1 SGHVS, CDR2 FQNEAQ. Germline trimming cut 5 bases from V and 5 bases from J; bases unmatched to any gene: 9. The CDR3 consists of 15 residues. The CDR3 nucleotides read TGTGCCAGCAGCAATTACAGGGGGCCCGGGGAGACCCAGTACTTC. Translated: CASSNYRGPGETQYF.

Here the CDR3 reads CASSLRQGGKNIQYF. CDR3 bases: TGTGCCAGCAGTTTACGACAGGGAGGGAAAAACATTCAGTACTTC. The chain links TRBV28 to TRBJ2-4; D tentatively fits TRBD1 or TRBD2 (7 bases each). CDR1 is MDHEN, CDR2 SYDVKM, per germline. This CDR3 is 15 amino acids long. V shed 2 bases and J shed 4 bases, with 12 bases lying between them.

This sequence joins TRBV5-4 and TRBJ2-2, with 7 bases identical to TRBD2. The germline V gene encodes CDR1 SGHNT and CDR2 YYREEE (reference sequence). Germline trimming cut 1 base from V and 3 bases from J; bases unmatched to any gene: 6. The length of the CDR3 is 16 residues. CDR3 residues: CASSLWTSFDTGELFF. The CDR3 coding sequence is TGTGCCAGCAGCTTGTGGACTAGTTTCGACACCGGGGAGCTGTTTTTT.

The genes are TRBV4-1 and TRBJ1-5; unclear D gene. With 0 bases removed from V and 6 bases from J, the gap between germline ends came to 12 bases. The CDR3 is 15 residues long. Per germline, CDR1 MGHRA and CDR2 YSYEKL. CDR3 in DNA: TGCGCCAGCAGCCAAGATCATGGGCTAGGTCAGCCCCAGCATTTT. This codes for CASSQDHGLGQPQHF.

This chain uses TRBV19 with TRBJ2-3, with TRBD1 matching 9 bases. Germline V gene data show CDR1 as LNHDA and CDR2 as SQIVND (reference sequence). The CDR3 runs 18 residues. V shed 4 bases and J 4 bases; nucleotides not matched to a gene: 15. Here the CDR3 reads CASSTRTGALRRSDTQYF. CDR3 nucleotide sequence: TGTGCCAGTAGTACTCGGACAGGGGCCCTCCGGAGGTCAGATACGCAGTATTTT.

For this clone: The same CDR3 also results from other DNA sequences found in this sample. The chain carries TRBV7-2 and TRBJ2-5; a weak D match, TRBD1 (6 bases). CDR1 SGHTA and CDR2 FQGNSA come from the germline V gene. The CDR3 length is 14 residues. With 5 bases removed from V and 4 bases from J, the gap between germline ends came to 14 bases. CDR3 coding DNA: TGTGCCAGCAGCCCAGGGGTGGCGAGAGAGACCCAGTACTTC. Amino acid sequence: CASSPGVARETQYF.

The V and J genes are TRBV19 and TRBJ2-1; D is ambiguous. This CDR3 is 13 amino acids long. Germline CDR1 and CDR2: LNHDA and SQIVND (reference sequence). V gave up 11 bases and J gave up 4 bases, with 15 bases separating them. The CDR3 region is CAGSRRDYNEQFF. The DNA of the CDR3 is TGTGCCGGCAGCCGTAGGGATTACAATGAGCAGTTCTTC. The entire variable domain, with the rest obtained from reference TRBV19 and TRBJ2-1, is as follows: DGGITQSPKYLFRKEGQNVTLSCEQNLNHDAMYWYRQDPGQGLRLIYYSQIVNDFQKGDIAEGYSVSREKKESFPLTVTSAQKNPTAFYLCAGSRRDYNEQFFGPGTRLTVL.

This chain uses TRBV7-9 with TRBJ1-3; D perhaps matches TRBD1 (5 bases). Trimming stripped 5 bases from V and 2 bases from J, with 13 bases between. The CDR3 consists of 15 residues. Germline V gives CDR1 SEHNR, CDR2 FQNEAQ (reference sequence). This CDR3 reads CASSRMGGAGNTIYF. CDR3 DNA: TGTGCCAGCAGCCGTATGGGGGGAGCTGGAAACACCATATATTTT.

The table lists this clone with a few counts. V is TRBV28 and J is TRBJ1-5; D may be TRBD1 (5 bases). Trimming shortened V by 6 bases and J by 9 bases, and 9 bases separated the two germline ends. Germline V gene data show CDR1 as MDHEN and CDR2 as SYDVKM. The CDR3 has 11 residues. The CDR3 DNA sequence: TGTGCCAGCAGCGCAGGGTGGCCCCAGCATTTT. Its protein is CASSAGWPQHF.

The gene calls are TRBV28 and TRBJ1-6; 7 bases agree with TRBD1. The CDR3 spans 14 residues. The V segment lost 6 bases and the J segment 10 bases; nucleotides outside the gene matches: 9. In germline, CDR1 is MDHEN, CDR2 SYDVKM. This CDR3 reads CASSPGTVNSPLHF. The CDR3 region has the DNA TGTGCCAGCAGCCCCGGGACAGTTAACTCACCCCTCCACTTT.

The chain carries TRBV5-1 and TRBJ1-4; D remains unclear. Germline-derived CDR1 and CDR2 are SGHRS and YFSETQ. The CDR3 is 15 amino acids. V shed 1 base and J shed 4 bases, with 11 bases lying between them. CDR3 in amino acids: CASSLSTVYNEKLFF. CDR3 coding DNA: TGCGCCAGCAGCTTGTCGACCGTCTATAATGAAAAACTGTTTTTT.

The chain recombines TRBV20-1 with TRBJ1-2, with a possible D match to TRBD1 (5 bases). CDR3 length: 11 amino acids. Germline CDR1 reads DFQATT; CDR2 reads SNEGSKA (reference sequence). In DNA, the CDR3 is TGCAGCGTGGGGGGAGACTATGGCTACACCTTC. Its translation is CSVGGDYGYTF.

This clone showed up just a few times. Other DNA sequences from this sample encode an identical CDR3 as well. The rearrangement uses TRBV2 and TRBJ1-1, with D tentatively TRBD1 (6 bases). The V gene lost 5 bases and the J gene lost 5 bases, with 9 bases spanning the gap. The CDR3 loop spans 12 amino acids. Germline V lookup: CDR1 SNHLY, CDR2 FYNNEI. The CDR3: CASSYRVTEAFF. Written as DNA, the CDR3 is TGTGCCAGCAGTTACAGGGTAACTGAAGCTTTCTTT.

V usage is TRBV4-1 and J usage is TRBJ1-4, with no clear D. The V gene's germline CDR1 is MGHRA and CDR2 YSYEKL. V was pared by 0 bases and J by 10 bases, with 18 bases between. The CDR3 has 16 amino acids. CDR3: CASSQDRSRDYGKLFF. The CDR3 nucleotides read TGCGCCAGCAGCCAAGATAGATCGAGGGATTATGGAAAACTGTTTTTT.

This clone was counted a single time. The J gene is TRBJ1-2, the V gene TRBV30; TRBD1 is a possible D gene (6 bases). CDR1 and CDR2 from the germline V gene are GTSNPN and SVGIG (reference sequence). The CDR3 extends over 13 amino acids. V gave up 2 bases and J gave up 6 bases, with 13 bases separating them. The CDR3 DNA sequence: TGTGCCTGGAGTACAGGGAACGGGGATGGCTACACCTTC. Protein sequence: CAWSTGNGDGYTF.